Described below is a single TCR beta chain sequence and its context. The V gene lost 4 bases and the J gene lost 3 bases, with 10 bases spanning the gap. The CDR3 consists of 13 residues. Germline V gene data show CDR1 as SQVTM and CDR2 as ANQGSEA. This specimen comes from a study of T cell changes during pregnancy in multiple sclerosis. Profiling relied on immunoSEQ multiplex PCR, and the TCRdb table lists in-frame clones only, not all of them. Among some 60,000 clones, around 90% were seen once, and the ten largest hold roughly 3.3%. The receptor's source is a female donor in good health, enrolled as a control in a pregnancy study. This specimen was peripheral blood, taken in the first trimester of pregnancy. The chain couples TRBV29-1 to TRBJ1-5; D may be TRBD1 (5 bases). The CDR3 loop reads CSVGGGYNQPQHF. The CDR3 bases are TGCAGCGTTGGGGGGGGGTACAATCAGCCCCAGCATTTT.